Listed here are 19 T cell receptor beta chains from one sample, sequenced in a study of blood T cell repertoires in COVID-19. Assay used: immunoSEQ multiplex PCR; TCRdb lists only in-frame clones, some missing. This sample yields roughly 60,000 clones, of which 80% to 85% are seen a single time; roughly 9.3% belongs to the top ten. The sample comprised peripheral blood. These receptors came from a man older than 75 with COVID-19, enrolled during active disease.

V usage is TRBV6-5 and J usage is TRBJ1-2; TRBD1 matches 8 bases. The trim removed 0 bases at V and 4 bases at J, leaving 4 bases unmatched. The CDR3 length is 15 residues. Germline loops: CDR1 MNHEY, CDR2 SVGAGI. For the CDR3, the DNA is TGTGCCAGCAGTTACTCGGGAGGACAGGGCTATGGCTACACCTTC. It yields the protein CASSYSGGQGYGYTF.

This clone has just a few counts. J is TRBJ1-1 and V is TRBV3-1 (or the pseudogene TRBV3-2); 11 bases match TRBD1. Trimming took 4 bases from V and 0 from J; bases not matched to a gene: 4. This CDR3 is 16 amino acids long. CDR1 LGHDT and CDR2 YNNKEL come from the germline V gene (reference sequence). DNA for the CDR3: TGTGCCAGCAGCCCGACGGGACAGGGGGTGAACACTGAAGCTTTCTTT. This sequence encodes CASSPTGQGVNTEAFF.

This clone occurred a few times. V usage is TRBV9 and J usage is TRBJ1-2; D gene unclear. This CDR3 region has 15 residues. Germline CDR1 and CDR2: SGDLS and YYNGEE. Trimming shortened V by 0 bases and J by 3 bases, and 12 bases separated the two germline ends. The DNA for the CDR3 is TGTGCCAGCAGCGTAGGAGCTCTCGAGGACTATGGCTACACCTTC. This encodes CASSVGALEDYGYTF. Based on the CDR3 plus reference TRBV9 and TRBJ1-2, the full variable domain is DSGVTQTPKHLITATGQRVTLRCSPRSGDLSVYWYQQSLDQGLQFLIQYYNGEERAKGNILERFSAQQFPDLHSELNLSSLELGDSALYFCASSVGALEDYGYTFGSGTRLTVV.

This chain joins TRBV3-1 (or the pseudogene TRBV3-2) and TRBJ2-3; the match to TRBD1 covers 11 bases. In germline, CDR1 is LGHDT, CDR2 YNNKEL (reference sequence). This CDR3 comprises 16 residues. Germline trimming cut 1 base from V and 4 bases from J; bases unmatched to any gene: 4. The DNA of the CDR3 is TGTGCCAGCAGCCAAGGGACAGGGGGCACCTCAGATACGCAGTATTTT. Translating gives CASSQGTGGTSDTQYF.

The CDR3 is CASSFPRTGGASNQPQHF. In DNA form, the CDR3 reads TGTGCCAGCAGTTTCCCCAGGACAGGGGGAGCCAGCAATCAGCCCCAGCATTTT. The V and J genes are TRBV28 and TRBJ1-5; TRBD1 matches at 10 bases. Germline lookup yields CDR1 MDHEN and CDR2 SYDVKM. The V and J ends lost 3 bases and 1 base, in that order; junction bases with no gene match: 9. The CDR3 has 18 amino acids.

This chain connects TRBV2 to TRBJ2-7; 11 bases are shared with TRBD1. Trimming took 6 bases from V and 0 from J; bases not matched to a gene: 13. CDR1 and CDR2 from the germline V gene are SNHLY and FYNNEI. CDR3 length equals 18 residues. DNA for the CDR3: TGTGCCAGCAGGGGACAGGGGGTACCTCGGGGCGGCTCCTACGAGCAGTACTTC. Amino acids: CASRGQGVPRGGSYEQYF.

V gene TRBV6-4 combines with J gene TRBJ2-2; 8 nucleotides agree with TRBD1. The V gene end was trimmed by 4 bases and the J gene end by 8 bases; junction bases not matched to a gene: 12. The germline V gene encodes CDR1 MRHNA and CDR2 SNTAGT. This CDR3 is built from 16 residues. The CDR3: CASSADPGTGRGELFF. CDR3 sequence (DNA): TGTGCCAGCAGTGCCGACCCAGGGACAGGACGAGGGGAGCTGTTTTTT.

This chain joins TRBV2 and TRBJ2-7, with 10 bases that match TRBD1. The V and J ends lost 2 bases and 2 bases, in that order; junction bases with no gene match: 9. The germline CDR1 and CDR2 sequences are SNHLY and FYNNEI. The CDR3 totals 17 residues. The CDR3 is CASSEYSGTGDPYEQYV. In DNA form, the CDR3 reads TGTGCCAGCAGTGAATACTCCGGGACAGGGGACCCCTACGAGCAGTACGTC.

V and J are TRBV7-7 and TRBJ2-5; 9 bases are shared with TRBD2. From germline, CDR1 is SSHAT and CDR2 FNYEAQ (reference sequence). Trimming took 4 bases from V and 3 from J; bases not matched to a gene: 3. The CDR3 contains 14 residues. CDR3 region: CASSSTSGEETQYF. As DNA, the CDR3 is TGTGCCAGCAGCTCGACTAGCGGAGAAGAGACCCAGTACTTC.

The chain has TRBV7-2 and TRBJ2-5; TRBD2 matches 12 bases. The CDR3 sequence is 15 residues long. V trimming: 5 bases; J trimming: 4 bases; junction bases outside the gene matches: 5. Germline V CDR1 and CDR2: SGHTA, FQGNSA. The CDR3 sequence is CASSAILAGGETQYF. The CDR3 region has the DNA TGTGCCAGCAGCGCAATACTAGCGGGAGGAGAGACCCAGTACTTC.

The chain uses TRBV9 and TRBJ2-1; 9 nucleotides line up with TRBD2. Germline values: CDR1 SGDLS, CDR2 YYNGEE. The trim removed 3 bases at V and 0 bases at J, leaving 7 bases unmatched. This CDR3 region has 17 residues. The CDR3 nucleotides read TGTGCCAGCAGCGGCCGAGCGGGGGGTGGCTCCTACAATGAGCAGTTCTTC. It yields the protein CASSGRAGGGSYNEQFF.

V is TRBV20-1 and J is TRBJ2-1, with D possibly being TRBD2 (6 bases). V was pared by 3 bases and J by 9 bases, with 18 bases between. The CDR3 is made up of 14 amino acids. From germline, CDR1 is DFQATT and CDR2 SNEGSKA (reference sequence). The CDR3 DNA is TGCAGTGCTAGTGGGGACTGGGCCGCGGGTGAGCAGTTCTTC. Translation: CSASGDWAAGEQFF.

The chain couples TRBV11-3 to TRBJ2-5; no clear D gene. Germline V gene lookup returns CDR1 SGHNT and CDR2 YENEEA. This CDR3 region has 14 residues. The V end was cut by 1 base, the J end by 0 bases, with 6 bases between. CDR3 amino acids: CASSLGQDQETQYF. For the CDR3, the DNA is TGTGCCAGCAGCTTAGGGCAGGACCAAGAGACCCAGTACTTC.

The rearrangement uses TRBV3-1 (or the pseudogene TRBV3-2) and TRBJ2-3; no reliable D call. Trimming took 3 bases from V and 1 from J, leaving 8 bases between them. Germline V lookup: CDR1 LGHDT, CDR2 YNNKEL (reference sequence). CDR3 length: 14 residues. The CDR3 coding sequence is TGTGCCAGCAGCCAGCTATCTGGCACAGATACGCAGTATTTT. Its protein is CASSQLSGTDTQYF.

The rearrangement joins TRBV7-9 to TRBJ1-2; weak D call: TRBD1 (5 bases). The CDR3 loop spans 13 amino acids. V was pared by 7 bases and J by 4 bases, with 13 bases between. The germline V gene has CDR1 SEHNR and CDR2 FQNEAQ (reference sequence). The CDR3 nucleotides read TGTGCCAGCACCCCGCCAGGGTTCTATGGCTACACCTTC. Residues: CASTPPGFYGYTF.

This sequence joins TRBV19 and TRBJ1-2; possible D gene TRBD1, 5 bases. The V end lost 5 bases, the J end lost 4 bases, and 17 bases lay between the germline ends. Germline-derived CDR1 and CDR2 are LNHDA and SQIVND (reference sequence). The CDR3 contains 15 residues. CDR3 coding DNA: TGTGCCAGTAGTGCCTCACAGGTCCCAAGCTATGGCTACACCTTC. Translation gives CASSASQVPSYGYTF.

The chain links TRBV9 to TRBJ2-3, with 7 bases fitting TRBD2. The CDR3 runs 17 residues. V was pared by 6 bases and J by 2 bases, with 15 bases of the junction left unmatched. From germline, CDR1 is SGDLS and CDR2 YYNGEE. The CDR3 sequence: CASTRTEREAFTDTQYF. The CDR3, as DNA: TGTGCCAGCACCCGGACTGAACGGGAGGCGTTCACAGATACGCAGTATTTT.

J is TRBJ1-2 and V is TRBV7-8, with 10 bases that match TRBD1. J was trimmed by 8 bases and V by 2 bases; bases with no gene match: 11. CDR1 SGHVS and CDR2 FQNEAQ come from the germline V gene. The CDR3 has 16 residues. CDR3 nucleotide sequence: TGTGCCAGCAGCTTAATTACGACAGGGGGCTATGGAGGCTACACCTTC. It codes for CASSLITTGGYGGYTF.

The chain uses TRBV7-9 and TRBJ2-7; possible D gene TRBD1, 5 bases. Deletions cut 2 bases from V and 5 bases from J, with 13 bases between. CDR1 is SEHNR, CDR2 FQNEAQ, per germline (reference sequence). The CDR3 has 14 amino acids. The CDR3 sequence is CASSLRAGKDEQYV. The CDR3 nucleotides read TGTGCCAGCAGCTTAAGGGCAGGGAAGGACGAGCAGTACGTC.